This T cell receptor beta chain was sequenced for a study of blood T cells in healthy people across ages. Germline V gene sequence: CDR1 DFQATT, CDR2 SNEGSKA (reference sequence). The length of the CDR3 is 11 residues. Trimming removed 3 bases from V and 7 bases from J, with 8 bases in between. This clonotype appeared a few times. Sample-barcoded 5' priming and a J-beta primer mix drove a second PCR of roughly 6 to 12 cycles. TCRdb reprocessed the 5' RACE reads via MiXCR and lists one record per CDR3 protein. Of some 1.4 million distinct CDR3 sequences in the sample, about 40% are singletons; the top ten hold around 8%.

This chain connects TRBV20-1 to TRBJ2-3, with unresolved D. Specimen: blood. This TCR came from a woman between 18 and 29 years old in good health. The DNA for the CDR3 is TGCAGTGCTAGCGCTGGTTATACGCAGTATTTT. Its protein product is CSASAGYTQYF.